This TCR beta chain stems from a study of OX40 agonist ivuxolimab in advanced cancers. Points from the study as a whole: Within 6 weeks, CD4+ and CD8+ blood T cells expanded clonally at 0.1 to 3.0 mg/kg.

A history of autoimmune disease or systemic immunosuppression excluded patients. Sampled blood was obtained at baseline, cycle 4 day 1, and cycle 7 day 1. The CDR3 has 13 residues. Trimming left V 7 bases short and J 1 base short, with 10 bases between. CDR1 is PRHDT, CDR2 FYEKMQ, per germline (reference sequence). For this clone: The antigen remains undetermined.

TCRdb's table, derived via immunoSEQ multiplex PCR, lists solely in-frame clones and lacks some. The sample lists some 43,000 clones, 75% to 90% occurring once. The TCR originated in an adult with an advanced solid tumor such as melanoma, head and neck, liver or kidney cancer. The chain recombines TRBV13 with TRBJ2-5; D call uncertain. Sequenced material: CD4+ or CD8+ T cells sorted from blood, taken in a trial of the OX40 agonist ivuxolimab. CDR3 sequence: CASTSRLQETQYF. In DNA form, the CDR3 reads TGTGCCAGCACCTCGAGGCTCCAAGAGACCCAGTACTTC.